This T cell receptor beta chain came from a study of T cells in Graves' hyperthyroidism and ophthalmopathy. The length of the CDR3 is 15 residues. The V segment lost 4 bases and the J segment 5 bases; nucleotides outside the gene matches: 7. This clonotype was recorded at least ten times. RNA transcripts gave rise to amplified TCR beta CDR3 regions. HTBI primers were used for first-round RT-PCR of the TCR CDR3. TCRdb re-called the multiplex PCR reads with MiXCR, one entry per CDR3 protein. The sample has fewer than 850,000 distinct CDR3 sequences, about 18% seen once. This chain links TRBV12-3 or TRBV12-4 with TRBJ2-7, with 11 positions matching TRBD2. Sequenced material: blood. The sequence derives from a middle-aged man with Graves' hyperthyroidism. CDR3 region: CASSSPTSGSHEQYF. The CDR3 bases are TGTGCCAGCAGTTCCCCCACTAGCGGGAGCCACGAGCAGTACTTC.